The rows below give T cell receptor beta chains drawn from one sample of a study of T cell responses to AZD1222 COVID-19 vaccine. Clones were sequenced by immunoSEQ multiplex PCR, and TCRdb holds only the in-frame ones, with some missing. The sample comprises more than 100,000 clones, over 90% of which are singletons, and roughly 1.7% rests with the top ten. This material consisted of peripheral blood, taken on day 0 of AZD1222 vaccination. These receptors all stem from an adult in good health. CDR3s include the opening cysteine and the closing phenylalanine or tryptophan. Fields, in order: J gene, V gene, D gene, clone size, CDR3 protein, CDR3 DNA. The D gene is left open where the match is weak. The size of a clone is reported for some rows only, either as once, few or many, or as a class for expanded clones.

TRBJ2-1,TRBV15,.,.,CATSTLIQGRLGNEQFF,TGTGCCACCAGCACCCTCATACAGGGAAGGTTGGGCAATGAGCAGTTCTTC
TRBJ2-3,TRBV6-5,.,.,CATQTSTDTQYF,TGTGCCACTCAGACTAGCACAGATACGCAGTATTTT
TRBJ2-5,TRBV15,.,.,CATSGAGRKETQYF,TGTGCCACCAGCGGGGCGGGAAGGAAGGAGACCCAGTACTTC
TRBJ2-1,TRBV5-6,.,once,CASSQTSEQFF,TGTGCCAGCAGCCAGACAAGCGAGCAGTTCTTC
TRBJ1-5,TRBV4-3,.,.,CASSQDDGGGQPQHF,TGCGCCAGCAGCCAAGATGACGGGGGCGGTCAGCCCCAGCATTTT
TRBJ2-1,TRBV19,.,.,CASSGSPGLVDEQFF,TGTGCCAGTAGTGGGTCCCCGGGTCTCGTCGATGAGCAGTTCTTC
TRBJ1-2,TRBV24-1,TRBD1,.,CATSDGDSTYGYTF,TGTGCCACCAGTGATGGGGACAGTACCTATGGCTACACCTTC
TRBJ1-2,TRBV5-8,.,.,CASSTPGRVGGYTF,TGTGCCAGCAGCACCCCGGGCAGGGTCGGCGGCTACACCTTC
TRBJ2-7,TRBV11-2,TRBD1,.,CASSERGPGTASYEQYF,TGTGCCAGCAGCGAGCGCGGCCCCGGGACAGCCTCCTACGAGCAGTACTTC
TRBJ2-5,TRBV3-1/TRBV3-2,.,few,CACGAPLGETQYF,TGTGCCTGCGGTGCTCCTCTTGGGGAGACCCAGTACTTC
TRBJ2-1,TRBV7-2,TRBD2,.,CASSLSGRVDEQFF,TGTGCCAGCAGCCTTAGCGGGAGGGTCGATGAGCAGTTCTTC
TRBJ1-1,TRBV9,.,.,CASSVEYKWGTEAFF,TGTGCCAGCAGCGTAGAATATAAGTGGGGCACTGAAGCTTTCTTT
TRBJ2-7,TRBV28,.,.,CASPGKYEQYF,TGTGCCAGCCCTGGGAAGTACGAGCAGTACTTC
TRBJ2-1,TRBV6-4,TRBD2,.,CASSDSTSGTYNEQFF,TGTGCCAGCAGTGACTCGACTAGCGGGACATACAATGAGCAGTTCTTC
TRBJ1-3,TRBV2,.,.,CASRNSGNTIYF,TGTGCCAGCAGGAACTCTGGAAACACCATATATTTT
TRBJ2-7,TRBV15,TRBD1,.,CATSRGQGAYEQYF,TGTGCCACCAGCAGAGGGCAGGGGGCCTACGAGCAGTACTTC
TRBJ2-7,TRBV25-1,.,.,CASSGVRAYEQYF,TGTGCCAGCAGTGGTGTCAGGGCCTACGAGCAGTACTTC
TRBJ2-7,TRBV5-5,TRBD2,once,CASFTSRGGAYEQYF,TGTGCCAGCTTCACATCACGGGGGGGCGCCTACGAGCAGTACTTC
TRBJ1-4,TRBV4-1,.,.,CASSQDLRVAGNEKLFF,TGCGCCAGCAGCCAAGATCTTCGTGTGGCAGGGAATGAAAAACTGTTTTTT
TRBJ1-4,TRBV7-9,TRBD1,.,CASRWDRGAEKLFF,TGTGCCAGCAGATGGGACAGGGGTGCTGAAAAACTGTTTTTT
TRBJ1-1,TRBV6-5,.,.,CASSYEGRPNTEAFF,TGTGCCAGCAGTTACGAGGGCAGGCCGAACACTGAAGCTTTCTTT
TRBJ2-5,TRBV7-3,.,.,CASSWTNGPQETQYF,TGTGCCAGCAGCTGGACGAATGGACCACAAGAGACCCAGTACTTC
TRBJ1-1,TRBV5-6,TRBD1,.,CASSFRRGRGTEAFF,TGTGCCAGCAGCTTTCGCAGGGGGCGGGGCACTGAAGCTTTCTTT
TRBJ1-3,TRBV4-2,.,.,CASSLGRNTIYF,TGTGCCAGCAGCCTGGGCCGAAACACCATATATTTT
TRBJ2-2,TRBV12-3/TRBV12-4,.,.,CASSPLTGELFF,TGTGCCAGCAGTCCCCTCACCGGGGAGCTGTTTTTT
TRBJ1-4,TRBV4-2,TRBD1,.,CASRGTRGQGVTANEKLFF,TGTGCCAGCAGAGGGACCCGGGGACAGGGGGTGACAGCTAATGAAAAACTGTTTTTT
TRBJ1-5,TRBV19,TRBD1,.,CASSISGRDRGSNQPQHF,TGTGCCAGTAGTATAAGCGGCCGGGACAGGGGAAGCAATCAGCCCCAGCATTTT
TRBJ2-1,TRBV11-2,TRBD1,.,CASSLNTGGNEQFF,TGTGCCAGCAGCTTAAATACAGGGGGCAATGAGCAGTTCTTC
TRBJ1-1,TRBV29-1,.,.,CSVEVVVGAEAFF,TGCAGCGTTGAAGTGGTTGTTGGAGCTGAAGCTTTCTTT
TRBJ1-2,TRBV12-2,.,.,CASHSLGRSHNGYTF,TGTGCAAGTCACTCTCTGGGGAGAAGCCACAACGGCTACACCTTC
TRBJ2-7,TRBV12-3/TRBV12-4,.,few,CASSFAGVYEQYF,TGTGCCAGCAGTTTTGCAGGGGTCTACGAGCAGTACTTC
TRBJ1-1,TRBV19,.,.,CASSIPALRTEAFF,TGTGCCAGTAGTATCCCAGCCCTGAGGACTGAAGCTTTCTTT
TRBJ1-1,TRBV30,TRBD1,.,CAWTTGIMNTEAFF,TGTGCCTGGACGACAGGGATTATGAACACTGAAGCTTTCTTT
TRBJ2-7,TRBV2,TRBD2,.,CASRDVLAGGYEQYF,TGTGCCAGCAGGGACGTACTAGCGGGAGGCTACGAGCAGTACTTC
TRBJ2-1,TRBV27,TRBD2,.,CASSRSFAGGYNEQFF,TGTGCCAGCAGTAGGAGTTTCGCGGGGGGTTACAATGAGCAGTTCTTC
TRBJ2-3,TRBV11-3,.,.,CASSLQGRDTQYF,TGTGCCAGCAGCTTACAGGGGAGGGATACGCAGTATTTT
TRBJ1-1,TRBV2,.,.,CASSRDTEAFF,TGTGCCAGCAGTCGGGACACTGAAGCTTTCTTT
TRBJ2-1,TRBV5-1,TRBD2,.,CASSGTPLAGGQSEQFF,TGCGCCAGCAGCGGAACCCCACTAGCGGGGGGGCAAAGTGAGCAGTTCTTC
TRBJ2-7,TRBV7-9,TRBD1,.,CASSSDRGLYEQYF,TGTGCCAGCAGCTCGGACAGGGGGCTCTACGAGCAGTACTTC
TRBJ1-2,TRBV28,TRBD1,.,CASRTGALSSGYTF,TGTGCCAGCAGGACAGGGGCCCTCTCCTCTGGCTACACCTTC
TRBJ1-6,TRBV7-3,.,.,CASSLIGPMVSPLHF,TGTGCCAGCAGCTTAATCGGGCCCATGGTATCACCCCTCCACTTT
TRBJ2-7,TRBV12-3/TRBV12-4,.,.,CASSLGQHYEQYF,TGTGCCAGCAGTCTTGGACAGCACTACGAGCAGTACTTC
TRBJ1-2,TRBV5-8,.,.,CASTIDRDYGYTF,TGTGCCAGCACAATAGACAGAGATTATGGCTACACCTTC
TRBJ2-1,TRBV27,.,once,CASSSLWDQEQFF,TGTGCCAGCAGTTCTCTATGGGATCAGGAGCAGTTCTTC
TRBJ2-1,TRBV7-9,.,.,CASIIPGDRSNEQFF,TGTGCCAGCATCATCCCGGGGGATAGGAGCAATGAGCAGTTCTTC
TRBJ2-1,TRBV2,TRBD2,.,CASRAGGRREQFF,TGTGCCAGCAGAGCGGGGGGCCGGAGGGAGCAGTTCTTC
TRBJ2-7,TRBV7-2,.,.,CASSFGTLQYEQYF,TGTGCCAGCAGCTTCGGGACTCTACAATACGAGCAGTACTTC
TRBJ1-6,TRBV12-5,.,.,CASGLVRGEGSPLHF,TGTGCTAGTGGTTTGGTACGGGGTGAGGGTTCACCCCTCCACTTT
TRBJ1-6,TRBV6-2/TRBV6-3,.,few,CASSTDSSYNSPLHF,TGTGCCAGCAGTACGGACAGCTCCTATAATTCACCCCTCCACTTT
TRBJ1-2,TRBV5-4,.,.,CASSPHRQNLLYGYTF,TGTGCCAGCAGCCCTCACCGACAGAACCTACTCTATGGCTACACCTTC
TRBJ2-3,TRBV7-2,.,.,CASSFADRDTQYF,TGTGCCAGCAGCTTCGCAGACCGAGATACGCAGTATTTT